This TCR beta chain was identified in a study of T cells after yellow fever vaccination. Findings and caveats of the study: Overlap between CD4 and CD8 compartments was detected for a small share of clonotypes. There was a possibility that FACS-sorted repertoires contained abundant clonotypes contaminating from the bulk population. The booster saw the reappearance of most primary-vaccination clones (more than 95% CD4, 88% CD8).

For TCR, cDNA came from 5'RACE template switching, which added a universal primer site and UMIs. TCRdb processed the 5' RACE reads anew with MiXCR; each CDR3 protein has one entry. The top ten clones hold 2% to 3% of a sample with approximately 120,000 distinct CDR3 sequences, under 8.5% of them seen once. This clonotype has just a few counts. Its antigen is still unknown. Per the germline V gene, CDR1 is SGHNT and CDR2 is YYREEE (reference sequence). V gave up 0 bases and J gave up 8 bases, with 12 bases separating them. The CDR3 totals 15 residues. The chain carries TRBV5-4 and TRBJ1-6, with D possibly being TRBD1 (5 bases). The clonotype comes from a man younger than 35 who received the YFV17D yellow fever vaccine. Here the sequenced sample was CD4+ T cells sorted from PBMCs, taken 10 days after the first yellow fever vaccination. The CDR3 loop is CASSLVGVNYSPLHF. Written as DNA, the CDR3 is TGTGCCAGCAGCTTGGTGGGGGTAAATTATTCACCCCTCCACTTT. Full variable domain (outside the CDR3, taken from reference TRBV5-4 and TRBJ1-6): ETGVTQSPTHLIKTRGQQVTLRCSSQSGHNTVSWYQQALGQGPQFIFQYYREEENGRGNFPPRFSGLQFPNYSSELNVNALELDDSALYLCASSLVGVNYSPLHFGNGTRLTVT.